This T cell receptor beta chain was identified in a study of blood T cell repertoires in COVID-19. Study overall: Nucleic acid was either cDNA or gDNA, and it came from T cells, B-cell-depleted T cells, or PBMCs.

Some clones are missing from TCRdb's copy, which holds only in-frame ones; the method was immunoSEQ multiplex PCR. The sample lists 200,000 to 250,000 clones, roughly 85% occurring once. V trimming: 5 bases; J trimming: 5 bases; junction bases outside the gene matches: 5. Germline V gene lookup returns CDR1 ENHRY and CDR2 SYGVKD. The CDR3 spans 15 residues. The source material was peripheral blood. The TCR originated in a man between 40 and 49 years old with acute or convalescent COVID-19. This chain uses TRBV10-3 with TRBJ2-3; TRBD2 agrees at 12 bases. The CDR3, as DNA: TGTGCCATCAGTACTAGCGGGGGGTTAGGAGATACGCAGTATTTT. Residues: CAISTSGGLGDTQYF.